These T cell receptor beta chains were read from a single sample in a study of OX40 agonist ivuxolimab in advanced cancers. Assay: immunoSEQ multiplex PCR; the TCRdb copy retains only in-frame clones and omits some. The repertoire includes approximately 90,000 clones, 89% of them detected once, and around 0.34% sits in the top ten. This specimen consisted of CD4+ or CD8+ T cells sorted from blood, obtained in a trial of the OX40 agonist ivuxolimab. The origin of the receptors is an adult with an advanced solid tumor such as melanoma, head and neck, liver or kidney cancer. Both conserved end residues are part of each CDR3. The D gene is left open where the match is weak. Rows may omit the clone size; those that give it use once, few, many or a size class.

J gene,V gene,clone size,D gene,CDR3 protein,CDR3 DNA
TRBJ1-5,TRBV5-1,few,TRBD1,CASSWGQGADQPQHF,TGCGCCAGCAGCTGGGGACAGGGGGCGGATCAGCCCCAGCATTTT
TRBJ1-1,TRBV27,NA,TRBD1,CASGISGGTEAFF,TGTGCCAGCGGGATATCAGGGGGCACTGAAGCTTTCTTT
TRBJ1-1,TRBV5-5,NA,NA,CASSDPGRLNTEAFF,TGTGCCAGCAGCGACCCGGGACGGCTGAACACTGAAGCTTTCTTT
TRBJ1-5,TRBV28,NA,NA,CASRRKDLRGNQPQHF,TGTGCCAGCAGGAGAAAGGATCTCCGCGGCAATCAGCCCCAGCATTTT
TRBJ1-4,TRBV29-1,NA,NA,CSVEDRMNEKLFF,TGCAGCGTCGAGGACCGGATGAATGAAAAACTGTTTTTT
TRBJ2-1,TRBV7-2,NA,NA,CASSLGNEQFF,TGTGCCAGCAGCTTGGGCAATGAGCAGTTCTTC
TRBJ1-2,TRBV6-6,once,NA,CASSPRQYYGYTF,TGTGCCAGCAGTCCTAGACAGTATTATGGCTACACCTTC
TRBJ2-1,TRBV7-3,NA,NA,CASSLALGAGVNEQFF,TGTGCCAGCAGCTTAGCCCTCGGGGCCGGGGTCAATGAGCAGTTCTTC
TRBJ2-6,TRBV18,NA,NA,CASSPTGFLWAANVLTF,TGTGCCAGCTCACCGACAGGATTTCTCTGGGCGGCCAACGTCCTGACTTTC
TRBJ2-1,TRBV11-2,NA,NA,CASGTLTENNEQFF,TGTGCCAGCGGCACCCTGACCGAGAACAATGAGCAGTTCTTC
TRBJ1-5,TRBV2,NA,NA,CASSLQLRPQHF,TGTGCCAGCAGTCTGCAGCTAAGGCCCCAGCATTTT
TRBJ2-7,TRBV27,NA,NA,CASSLELPRQFSSYEQYF,TGTGCCAGCAGTTTAGAGCTCCCACGACAGTTCTCCTCCTACGAGCAGTACTTC
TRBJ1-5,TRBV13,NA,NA,CASSLLRGPQHF,TGTGCCAGCAGTCTCCTTCGCGGGCCCCAGCATTTT
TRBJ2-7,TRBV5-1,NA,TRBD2,CASSSGVTTYEQYF,TGCGCCAGCAGCAGCGGGGTTACAACCTACGAGCAGTACTTC
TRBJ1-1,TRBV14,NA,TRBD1,CASSQGIRGQGGRRTEAFF,TGTGCCAGCAGCCAAGGGATCCGAGGACAGGGGGGCCGAAGGACTGAAGCTTTCTTT
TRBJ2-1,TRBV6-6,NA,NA,CASTERGGGGDNEQFF,TGTGCCAGCACCGAACGGGGAGGCGGTGGCGACAATGAGCAGTTCTTC
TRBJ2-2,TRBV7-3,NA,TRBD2,CASSSTSGNTGELFF,TGTGCCAGCAGCTCGACTAGCGGGAACACCGGGGAGCTGTTTTTT
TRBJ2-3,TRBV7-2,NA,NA,CASSGSQTDTQYF,TGTGCCAGTTCAGGGTCCCAAACAGATACGCAGTATTTT
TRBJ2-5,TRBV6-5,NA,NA,CASSSRSRAETQYF,TGTGCCAGCAGTTCCCGAAGCAGGGCTGAGACCCAGTACTTC
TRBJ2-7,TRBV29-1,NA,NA,CSAGELSYEQYF,TGCAGCGCAGGGGAACTCTCCTACGAGCAGTACTTC
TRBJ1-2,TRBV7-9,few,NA,CASSLAVANYGYTF,TGTGCCAGCAGCTTAGCAGTGGCGAACTATGGCTACACCTTC
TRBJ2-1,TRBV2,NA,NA,CASRDGYNEQFF,TGTGCCAGCAGGGACGGGTACAATGAGCAGTTCTTC
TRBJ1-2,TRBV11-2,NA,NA,CASSGSGGYGYTF,TGTGCCAGCAGCGGTTCGGGAGGGTATGGCTACACCTTC
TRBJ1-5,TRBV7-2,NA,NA,CASSLVQGLNQPQHF,TGTGCCAGCAGCTTAGTGCAGGGCCTGAATCAGCCCCAGCATTTT
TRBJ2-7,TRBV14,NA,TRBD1,CASSPDRGYEQYF,TGTGCCAGCAGCCCGGACAGGGGGTACGAGCAGTACTTC
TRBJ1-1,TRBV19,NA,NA,CASGEASWQGHSIQGAFF,TGTGCCAGTGGGGAGGCGAGCTGGCAGGGGCACTCCATCCAGGGAGCTTTCTTT
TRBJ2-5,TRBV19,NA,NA,CASSILARETQYF,TGTGCCAGTAGTATATTAGCGAGAGAGACCCAGTACTTC
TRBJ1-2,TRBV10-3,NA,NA,CAISEILQGPRGYTF,TGTGCCATCAGTGAGATTTTACAGGGCCCTCGGGGCTACACCTTC
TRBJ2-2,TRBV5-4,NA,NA,CASSLKGTGELFF,TGTGCCAGCAGCTTGAAGGGCACCGGGGAGCTGTTTTTT
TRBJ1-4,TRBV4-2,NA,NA,CASSGTGEPNEKLFF,TGTGCCAGCAGCGGGACCGGGGAACCTAATGAAAAACTGTTTTTT
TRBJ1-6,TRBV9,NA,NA,CASSGTDLNSPLHF,TGTGCCAGCAGCGGGACAGACCTTAATTCACCCCTCCACTTT
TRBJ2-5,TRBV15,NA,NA,CATSRDPQETQYF,TGTGCCACCAGCAGAGATCCTCAAGAGACCCAGTACTTC
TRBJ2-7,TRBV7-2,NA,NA,CASSLSRTSGPAEQYF,TGTGCCAGCAGCCTAAGTCGGACGTCGGGGCCTGCCGAGCAGTACTTC
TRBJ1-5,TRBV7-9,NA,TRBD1,CASSLTGDQPQHF,TGTGCCAGCAGTTTGACAGGGGATCAGCCCCAGCATTTT
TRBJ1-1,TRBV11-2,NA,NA,CASSSLGGTEAFF,TGTGCCAGCAGCTCTCTCGGGGGGACTGAAGCTTTCTTT